This paragraph covers one TCR beta chain sequence. RNA, at about 0.5 to 1 ug, was reverse transcribed with random hexamers. TCRdb analysed the immunoSEQ multiplex PCR reads with MiXCR anew, one entry per CDR3 protein. The data show about 69,000 distinct CDR3 sequences, with roughly 94% seen just once and roughly 0.22% held by the top ten. TCR beta sequencing was performed on blood CD8+ and CD4+ T cells. Isolation of CD8+ and CD4+ T cells was performed negatively, whereas enrichment of TEMRA cells was done by FACS. This entry belongs to a study of CD8 T cells in Susac syndrome. This clonotype originated in a human donor in good health. The specimen was CD8+ T cells from PBMCs.

The CDR3 nucleotides read TGTGCCAGTATCACCGGCGGGGAGCTGTTTTTT. It encodes CASITGGELFF. The V and J genes are TRBV19 and TRBJ2-2; D gene unclear. V lost 7 bases and J 7 bases, leaving 7 bases between the germline ends. Germline-derived CDR1 and CDR2 are LNHDA and SQIVND (reference sequence). CDR3 length equals 11 residues.